This T cell receptor beta chain is drawn from a study of Tregs in tolerant kidney transplant recipients. Turning to the study itself: Recipients received nonmyeloablative bone marrow transplants from related graft donors, with transient mixed chimerism.

After 6 days with irradiated graft donor PBMCs, CFSE-labeled recipient PBMCs were FACS-sorted. V was trimmed by 5 bases and J by 3 bases, leaving 23 bases between them. CDR1 is SEHNR, CDR2 FQNEAQ, per germline (reference sequence). The CDR3 spans 17 residues. This clone has a handful of counts. Its cognate antigen is unknown. Regarding the study as a whole: Expanding Tregs on activated donor B cells appeared to best identify donor-specific TCRbeta clones. Nucleotide sequences could not be compared across some patients' samples due to primer changes. Biological reproducibility was not directly addressed, but technical replication error appeared minimal.

The data were produced by immunoSEQ multiplex PCR, yet TCRdb's version contains in-frame clones alone and is incomplete. The table includes about 8,300 clones, nearly 35% detected once. The V call is TRBV7-9, the J call TRBJ2-7; maybe TRBD2 (5 bases). The sequenced sample was CD8+ T cells from blood cultured with allogeneic cells, obtained before the transplant. This TCR came from a human patient who received a combined kidney and bone marrow transplant. In DNA form, the CDR3 reads TGTGCCAGCAGCACGACGGTAGCGAGAAGACCGCTCTACGAGCAGTACTTC. Translation: CASSTTVARRPLYEQYF.